One and the same sample provided the 22 T cell receptor beta chains below, sequenced in a study of blood T cell repertoires in COVID-19. Measured with immunoSEQ multiplex PCR; TCRdb has only the in-frame clones, and not every one. The sample shows about 190,000 clones, 88% of them seen only once. The sequenced sample consisted of peripheral blood. The receptors were sampled from a man aged 25-40 years with acute or convalescent COVID-19.

This clone appeared once. The chain joins TRBV5-1 to TRBJ1-6; no clear D. V was cut by 7 bases and J by 7 bases, with 12 bases left in between. CDR3 length equals 13 residues. From germline, CDR1 is SGHRS and CDR2 YFSETQ. For the CDR3, the DNA is TGCGCCAGCGGTGAGTTTCGAAATTCACCCCTCCACTTT. Its protein product is CASGEFRNSPLHF.

The J gene is TRBJ1-3, the V gene TRBV5-1, with TRBD1 matching 8 bases. Per germline, CDR1 SGHRS and CDR2 YFSETQ. J gave up 7 bases and V 1 base, and 7 bases lay outside the gene matches. This CDR3 has 15 residues. The CDR3 spells CASSLSPGQDNTIYF. Here the CDR3 DNA reads TGCGCCAGCAGCTTGTCCCCGGGACAGGACAACACCATATATTTT.

V gene TRBV30 combines with J gene TRBJ2-5, with TRBD2 identical over 7 bases. CDR1 is GTSNPN and CDR2 is SVGIG in the germline V gene (reference sequence). The CDR3 is 14 amino acids. V shed 1 base and J 5 bases; nucleotides not matched to a gene: 7. CDR3 DNA: TGTGCCTGGAGTGGTGGGCTAGCGGTGGAGACCCAGTACTTC. This encodes CAWSGGLAVETQYF. Filled out from reference TRBV30 and TRBJ2-5, the complete variable domain reads SQTIHQWPATLVQPVGSPLSLECTVEGTSNPNLYWYRQAAGRGLQLLFYSVGIGQISSEVPQNLSASRPQDRQFILSSKKLLLSDSGFYLCAWSGGLAVETQYFGPGTRLLVL.

The gene calls are TRBV7-2 and TRBJ1-5; D gene unclear. The CDR3 is 15 amino acids. V was shortened by 5 bases and J by 4 bases, with 15 bases between the two germline ends. Germline CDR1 is SGHTA and CDR2 is FQGNSA. The CDR3 nucleotides read TGTGCCAGCAGCCTCCGGCAGGCGATGAATCAGCCCCAGCATTTT. Residues: CASSLRQAMNQPQHF. The variable domain in full, completed from reference TRBV7-2 and TRBJ1-5, reads GAGVSQSPSNKVTEKGKDVELRCDPISGHTALYWYRQSLGQGLEFLIYFQGNSAPDKSGLPSDRFSAERTGGSVSTLTIQRTQQEDSAVYLCASSLRQAMNQPQHFGDGTRLSIL.

This clone was seen a single time. The chain uses TRBV28 and TRBJ2-5; 10 positions match TRBD2. Germline-derived CDR1 and CDR2 are MDHEN and SYDVKM. Trimming cost V 8 bases and J 5 bases; bases outside gene matches: 17. This CDR3 has 17 amino acids. This chain's CDR3 is CASARAQAGGLFETQYF. DNA of the CDR3: TGTGCCAGCGCTCGTGCCCAAGCGGGGGGGTTATTTGAGACCCAGTACTTC.

The gene calls are TRBV12-1 and TRBJ1-4; TRBD1 was called by the table and not checked on the DNA. TRBV12-1 is listed as a pseudogene. This CDR3 contains 14 residues. In DNA form, the CDR3 reads TGTGCCAGCAGCTTGACAGTGTATAATGAAAAACTGTTTTTT. Protein sequence: CASSLTVYNEKLFF.

A note on this clone: At one end the junction does not follow the germline gene, possibly because of a read error. The rearrangement links TRBV12-3 or TRBV12-4 to TRBJ2-1; D possibly corresponds to TRBD2 (6 bases). The CDR3 is 12 residues long. CDR3 loop: CASSLEGPGLVF. CDR3 DNA sequence: TGTGCCAGCAGTTTGGAGGGGCCCGGATTAGTCTTC.

This chain links TRBV4-1 with TRBJ1-2; D remains unclear. This CDR3 spans 17 amino acids. Germline V lookup: CDR1 MGHRA, CDR2 YSYEKL. The V and J ends lost 1 base and 6 bases respectively, with 21 bases between them. The CDR3 DNA sequence: TGCGCCAGCAGCCAAGTCGGACTTGGCCCCGGAGGTCATGGCTACACCTTC. Translated: CASSQVGLGPGGHGYTF.

This clone was picked up one time. The chain uses TRBV19 and TRBJ1-1; a possible D gene is TRBD1 (6 bases). V was clipped by 0 bases and J by 6 bases, with 17 bases between them. The germline gives CDR1 LNHDA, CDR2 SQIVND (reference sequence). The CDR3 is made up of 16 amino acids. DNA of the CDR3: TGTGCCAGTAGTATAGATAGCACAGGGAGAGGGGCTGAAGCTTTCTTT. It codes for CASSIDSTGRGAEAFF.

In its sample, this clone was seen a few times. This chain joins TRBV5-1 and TRBJ1-3; possibly TRBD1 for D (6 bases). V shed 4 bases and J shed 2 bases, with 13 bases lying between them. CDR1 and CDR2 (germline): SGHRS, YFSETQ. CDR3 size: 15 residues. The CDR3 sequence: CASSETPGAGNTIYF. CDR3 in DNA: TGCGCCAGCAGCGAAACTCCAGGGGCTGGAAACACCATATATTTT.

J is TRBJ2-5 and V is TRBV5-6; D is uncertain. V was clipped by 2 bases and J by 3 bases, with 2 bases between them. There are 11 residues in the CDR3. CDR1 is SGHDT and CDR2 is YYEEEE in the germline V gene. CDR3 sequence reads: CASSFKETQYF. The CDR3 DNA sequence: TGTGCCAGCAGCTTTAAAGAGACCCAGTACTTC.

The V and J genes are TRBV28 and TRBJ1-1; 7 bases align to TRBD1. J lost 1 base, V lost 5 bases, and 7 bases had no gene match. The CDR3 loop spans 15 amino acids. Per germline, CDR1 MDHEN and CDR2 SYDVKM. The CDR3 DNA follows: TGTGCCAGCAGTGGACCGGGACAGCCGAACACTGAAGCTTTCTTT. It translates to CASSGPGQPNTEAFF.

CDR3 bases: TGCGCCAGCAGCCAAGAGCCCCAGGGGAGGGTTCAGCCCCAGCATTTT. Its translation is CASSQEPQGRVQPQHF. The rearrangement uses TRBV4-1 and TRBJ1-5; TRBD1 is a possible D gene (6 bases). The V gene's germline CDR1 is MGHRA and CDR2 YSYEKL. This CDR3 has 16 residues. V lost 0 bases to trimming and J lost 6 bases, with 15 bases between them.

The rearrangement uses TRBV10-3 and TRBJ1-5, with D possibly matching TRBD1 (6 bases). The CDR3 is 13 amino acids. The germline V gene has CDR1 ENHRY and CDR2 SYGVKD. Deletions cut 6 bases from V and 6 bases from J, with 12 bases between. CDR3 nucleotide sequence: TGTGCCATCAGCCCCGGACAGTTTCAGCCCCAGCATTTT. Encoded protein: CAISPGQFQPQHF.

The chain employs TRBV5-8 and TRBJ2-5, with a possible D match to TRBD2 (5 bases). V lost 0 bases, J lost 6 bases, and 6 bases lay in between. Germline CDR1 is SGHTS and CDR2 is YDEGEE. This CDR3 contains 12 residues. In nucleotides, the CDR3 is TGTGCCAGCAGCTTGGGGGAGCAGACCCAGTACTTC. This translates into CASSLGEQTQYF.

This chain joins TRBV3-1 (or the pseudogene TRBV3-2) and TRBJ1-5; possibly TRBD1 for D (5 bases). Trimming cost V 2 bases and J 0 bases, with 5 bases left between them. The germline CDR1 and CDR2 sequences are LGHDT and YNNKEL (reference sequence). CDR3 size: 14 residues. The CDR3 sequence: CASSQRGSNQPQHF. CDR3 sequence (DNA): TGTGCCAGCAGCCAAAGGGGTAGCAATCAGCCCCAGCATTTT.

The rearrangement links TRBV6-5 to TRBJ2-5; D is possibly TRBD1 (5 bases). Trimming took 1 base from V and 4 from J, leaving 13 bases between them. This CDR3 comprises 15 residues. Germline V gene data show CDR1 as MNHEY and CDR2 as SVGAGI. The DNA of the CDR3 is TGTGCCAGCAGTTACTTTGGCAGGGCAGTAGAGACCCAGTACTTC. Amino acid sequence: CASSYFGRAVETQYF.

This clone was observed once. The rearrangement joins TRBV30 to TRBJ1-6; unclear D gene. V lost 0 bases, J lost 14 bases, and 8 bases lay in between. This CDR3 is 11 amino acids long. Germline V gene data show CDR1 as GTSNPN and CDR2 as SVGIG (reference sequence). In DNA, the CDR3 is TGTGCCTGGAGTGTCAGGAATACCCTCCACTTT. Residues: CAWSVRNTLHF.

The chain employs TRBV30 and TRBJ2-7, with 9 bases fitting TRBD2. The CDR3 runs 15 residues. Germline V gene sequence: CDR1 GTSNPN, CDR2 SVGIG (reference sequence). With V trimmed by 2 bases and J by 3 bases, 8 bases remained unmatched. The CDR3 DNA reads as TGTGCCTGGAGTATCGGCGCGGGAGGGAGCTACGAGCAGTACTTC. The encoded protein is CAWSIGAGGSYEQYF.

The rearrangement joins TRBV18 to TRBJ2-1; possible D gene TRBD2, 5 bases. The V end lost 5 bases, the J end lost 6 bases, and 17 bases lay between the germline ends. Germline V gives CDR1 KGHSH, CDR2 LQKENI. The CDR3 contains 15 residues. The CDR3 DNA reads TGTGCCAGCTCAGTCCCCAGCGGACCCTCCAATGAGCAGTTCTTC. This codes for CASSVPSGPSNEQFF.

The V and J genes are TRBV19 and TRBJ2-1; 11 bases line up with TRBD2. The J segment lost 7 bases and the V segment lost 5 bases, leaving 10 bases of the junction unmatched. Germline V gene sequence: CDR1 LNHDA, CDR2 SQIVND (reference sequence). The CDR3 has 16 residues. For the CDR3, the DNA is TGTGCCAGTAGTCTAACAATAGCGGGGGGGCGGAATGAGCAGTTCTTC. This translates into CASSLTIAGGRNEQFF.

The V and J genes are TRBV19 and TRBJ1-2; TRBD1 agrees at 10 bases. This CDR3 has 17 amino acids. From germline, CDR1 is LNHDA and CDR2 SQIVND (reference sequence). V shed 9 bases and J 7 bases; nucleotides not matched to a gene: 20. CDR3 in DNA: TGTGCCAGCTCGTCGGCCGGGACAGGGGCCACTCGGGGTGGCTACACCTTC. Translated: CASSSAGTGATRGGYTF.